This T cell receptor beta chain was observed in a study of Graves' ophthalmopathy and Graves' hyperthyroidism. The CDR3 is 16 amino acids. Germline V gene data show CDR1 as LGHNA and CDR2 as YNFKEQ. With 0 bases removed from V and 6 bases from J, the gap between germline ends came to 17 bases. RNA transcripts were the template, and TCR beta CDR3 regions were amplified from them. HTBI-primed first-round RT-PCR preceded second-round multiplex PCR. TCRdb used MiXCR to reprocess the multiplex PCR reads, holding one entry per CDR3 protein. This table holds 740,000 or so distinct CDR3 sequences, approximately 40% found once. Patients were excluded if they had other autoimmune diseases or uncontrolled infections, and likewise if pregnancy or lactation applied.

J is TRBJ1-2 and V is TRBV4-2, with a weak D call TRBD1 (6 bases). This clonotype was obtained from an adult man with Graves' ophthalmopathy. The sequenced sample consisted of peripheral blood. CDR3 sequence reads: CASSQEVPLAGDGYTF. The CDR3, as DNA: TGTGCCAGCAGCCAAGAGGTCCCGTTGGCAGGGGATGGCTACACCTTC.